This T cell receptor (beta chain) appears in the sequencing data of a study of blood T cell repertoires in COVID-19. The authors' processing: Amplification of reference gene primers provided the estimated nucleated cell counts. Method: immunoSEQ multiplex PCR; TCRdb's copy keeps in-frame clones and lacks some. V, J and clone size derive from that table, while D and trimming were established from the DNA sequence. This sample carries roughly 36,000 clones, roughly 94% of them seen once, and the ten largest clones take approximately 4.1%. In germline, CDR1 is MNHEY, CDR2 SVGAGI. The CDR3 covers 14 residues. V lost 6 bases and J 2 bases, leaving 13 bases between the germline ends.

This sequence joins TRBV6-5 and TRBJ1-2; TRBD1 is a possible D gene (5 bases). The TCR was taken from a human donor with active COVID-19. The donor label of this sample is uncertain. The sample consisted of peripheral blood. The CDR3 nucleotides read TGTGCCAGCAGGAGAGACAGAGACAACTATGGCTACACCTTC. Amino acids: CASRRDRDNYGYTF.